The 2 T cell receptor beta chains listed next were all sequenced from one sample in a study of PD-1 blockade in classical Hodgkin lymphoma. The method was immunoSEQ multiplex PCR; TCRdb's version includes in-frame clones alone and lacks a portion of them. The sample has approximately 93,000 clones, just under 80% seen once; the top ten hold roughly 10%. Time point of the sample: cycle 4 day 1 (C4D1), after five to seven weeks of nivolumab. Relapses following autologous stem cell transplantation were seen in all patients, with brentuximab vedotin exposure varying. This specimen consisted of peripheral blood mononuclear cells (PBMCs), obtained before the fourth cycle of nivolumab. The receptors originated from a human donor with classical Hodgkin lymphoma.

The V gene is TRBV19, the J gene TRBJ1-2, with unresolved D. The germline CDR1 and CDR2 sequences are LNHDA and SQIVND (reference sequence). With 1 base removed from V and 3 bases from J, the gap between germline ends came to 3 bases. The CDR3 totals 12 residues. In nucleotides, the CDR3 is TGTGCCAGTAGTATAGTGGACTATGGCTACACCTTC. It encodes CASSIVDYGYTF.

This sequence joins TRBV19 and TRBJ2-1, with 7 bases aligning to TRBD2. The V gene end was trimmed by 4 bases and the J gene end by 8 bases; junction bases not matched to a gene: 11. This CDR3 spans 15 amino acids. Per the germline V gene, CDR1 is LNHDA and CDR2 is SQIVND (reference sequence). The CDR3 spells CASSTGLVVGYEQFF. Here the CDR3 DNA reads TGTGCCAGTAGTACCGGACTAGTCGTTGGCTATGAGCAGTTCTTC.